Listed here is a single T cell receptor beta chain. Antigen: not known. This record belongs to a study of Graves' ophthalmopathy and Graves' hyperthyroidism. CDR1 and CDR2 from the germline V gene are MNHEY and SVGEGT. The germline V and J ends were trimmed by 8 bases and 4 bases, with 17 bases remaining between them. The CDR3 runs to 14 residues. From RNA, the CDR3 regions of TCR beta chains were amplified and sequenced. HTBI-primed first-round RT-PCR preceded second-round multiplex PCR. TCRdb re-called the multiplex PCR reads with MiXCR, one entry per CDR3 protein. The sample shows about 210,000 distinct CDR3 sequences, less than 30% of them seen only once. Whole-study results and caveats: With around 70% sensitivity and over 72% specificity, the model predicted ophthalmopathy progression. A 13-signature model separated ophthalmopathy from stable hyperthyroidism, almost 90% sensitivity, around 81% specificity. Most thyroid clonotypes expanded beyond 0.001 frequency were also found in blood.

This TCR was recovered from a man aged 50 to 59 with Graves' ophthalmopathy. The source material was peripheral blood. This chain joins TRBV6-2 or TRBV6-3 and TRBJ1-1; D is uncertain. CDR3: CASGVATFSTEAFF. DNA for the CDR3: TGTGCCAGCGGGGTGGCTACGTTTTCCACTGAAGCTTTCTTT.